The 14 T cell receptor beta chains given below trace back to one sample, sequenced in a study of metastatic and nonmetastatic thyroid tumors. All patients were untreated before thyroid surgery. TCRdb re-called the PCR reads through MiXCR. This sample has roughly 48,000 clones, with around 20% found just once. Sequenced: blood. The receptors come from a male donor with papillary thyroid cancer or a benign thyroid nodule (not recorded which). Some clones in this sample may be carry-over from other donors' samples.

The sample holds many counts of this clone. J is TRBJ1-1 and V is TRBV18; a weak D match, TRBD1 (6 bases). V was clipped by 5 bases and J by 1 base, with 11 bases between them. Germline values: CDR1 KGHSH, CDR2 LQKENI. This CDR3 comprises 14 residues. The CDR3 DNA reads TGTGCCAGCTCATCGGGGGCGAAGAACACTGAAGCTTTCTTT. Encoded protein: CASSSGAKNTEAFF.

This clone was detected many times. The chain is built from TRBV4-2 and TRBJ2-1; 8 positions agree with TRBD2. Germline V lookup: CDR1 LGHNA, CDR2 YNFKEQ. After removal of 4 bases from V and 4 bases from J, the junction contained 18 bases not matched to a gene. This CDR3 region has 19 residues. CDR3 nucleotides: TGTGCCAGCAGCCCCCTCGGACTAGCTCTCCCCCCTTTATACAATGAGCAGTTCTTC. This sequence encodes CASSPLGLALPPLYNEQFF.

The chain joins TRBV30 to TRBJ2-1; 8 bases fit TRBD2. Germline CDR1 reads GTSNPN; CDR2 reads SVGIG (reference sequence). The CDR3 consists of 15 residues. J was trimmed by 8 bases and V by 8 bases; bases with no gene match: 17. CDR3 coding DNA: TGTGCCGGGACATCCAAGACTAGCGAATTGGATGAGCAGTTCTTC. This codes for CAGTSKTSELDEQFF.

The V call is TRBV3-1, the J call TRBJ2-1, with 11 positions matching TRBD2. Germline lookup yields CDR1 LGHDT and CDR2 YNNKEL (reference sequence). Unmatched junction bases numbered 9, after V lost 4 bases and J lost 10 bases. This CDR3 comprises 15 residues. The CDR3, as DNA: TGTGCCAGCAGCCCGCTAGCGGGGGGATACTCCGAGCAGTTCTTC. Translation gives CASSPLAGGYSEQFF.

There are many counts of this clone. The rearrangement joins TRBV28 to TRBJ2-7; 14 bases line up with TRBD2. Trimming cost V 6 bases and J 4 bases; bases outside gene matches: 11. This CDR3 is built from 17 residues. The V gene's germline CDR1 is MDHEN and CDR2 SYDVKM. The CDR3 region is CASRGTSGSSWGYEQYF. CDR3 DNA sequence: TGTGCCAGCAGGGGGACTAGCGGGAGCAGTTGGGGATACGAGCAGTACTTC.

Regarding this clone: The conserved phenylalanine or tryptophan normally closing the CDR3 is absent here, so this likely arose from a read error. The chain joins TRBV28 to TRBJ2-7, with D perhaps matching TRBD2 (6 bases). Germline V lookup: CDR1 MDHEN, CDR2 SYDVKM. The CDR3 is made up of 13 amino acids. CDR3 sequence reads: CVSQGLPVYEQYL. The CDR3 DNA follows: TGTGTCAGCCAGGGACTGCCGGTCTACGAGCAGTACTTG.

This clone was detected many times. The chain has TRBV6-5 and TRBJ2-1; 7 positions match TRBD2. This CDR3 region has 17 residues. J was trimmed by 9 bases and V by 8 bases; bases with no gene match: 22. Germline lookup yields CDR1 MNHEY and CDR2 SVGAGI. The CDR3 DNA reads as TGTGCCAGCCGCTCAGCCCGGACTAGAGGGCTGAGGAGTGAGCAGTTCTTC. Amino acids: CASRSARTRGLRSEQFF.

The chain is built from TRBV5-5 and TRBJ2-7, with 10 bases identical to TRBD2. V dropped 4 bases and J dropped 2; count of bases not matched to a gene: 6. The germline CDR1 and CDR2 sequences are SGHKS and YYEKEE (reference sequence). CDR3 size: 15 residues. The DNA of the CDR3 is TGTGCCAGCAGCCGGACTAGCGGAACCCCCTACGAGCAGTACTTC. Protein product: CASSRTSGTPYEQYF.

As to this clone: Compared with germline, one end of the junction differs, possibly owing to a read error. V usage is TRBV6-5 and J usage is TRBJ2-1, with a weak D call TRBD2 (5 bases). The CDR3 contains 14 residues. Germline V gene lookup returns CDR1 MNHEY and CDR2 SVGAGI. The CDR3 bases are TGTGCCATCAGTTACGTGAGGGCCACAAATGAGCAGTTCTTC. This codes for CAISYVRATNEQFF.

This clone was seen ten or more times. The chain joins TRBV28 to TRBJ2-7, with 12 bases aligning to TRBD1. CDR1 is MDHEN and CDR2 is SYDVKM in the germline V gene. The CDR3 has 15 amino acids. V gave up 2 bases and J gave up 9 bases; unmatched junction bases: 8. In DNA form, the CDR3 reads TGTGCCAGCAGTTTAGGGGGACAGGGGGCGGTAAGGCAGTACTTC. Its protein is CASSLGGQGAVRQYF.

About this clone: One end of the junction fails to match germline, which may point to a read error. The rearrangement links TRBV20-1 to TRBJ1-1; the D is unclear. This CDR3 is built from 15 residues. Germline CDR1 DFQATT, CDR2 SNEGSKA (reference sequence). The CDR3 DNA is TGCAGTGCTAGAGGGAAGGGCTGTAGAAACACTGAAACTTTCTTT. Translation: CSARGKGCRNTETFF.

The V and J genes are TRBV30 and TRBJ1-2; TRBD1 aligns across 7 bases. The CDR3 extends over 14 amino acids. V gave up 0 bases and J gave up 3 bases; unmatched junction bases: 4. Germline values: CDR1 GTSNPN, CDR2 SVGIG (reference sequence). CDR3 protein: CAWSVPGTDYGYTF. In DNA form, the CDR3 reads TGTGCCTGGAGTGTACCCGGGACAGACTATGGCTACACCTTC. Supplemented by reference TRBV30 and TRBJ1-2, the full variable domain reads SQTIHQWPATLVQPVGSPLSLECTVEGTSNPNLYWYRQAAGRGLQLLFYSVGIGQISSEVPQNLSASRPQDRQFILSSKKLLLSDSGFYLCAWSVPGTDYGYTFGSGTRLTVV.

This chain uses TRBV5-6 with TRBJ2-7; D is unresolved. The CDR3 runs 13 residues. CDR1 is SGHDT, CDR2 YYEEEE, per germline. The V gene lost 0 bases and the J gene lost 2 bases, with 6 bases spanning the gap. In DNA, the CDR3 is TGTGCCAGCAGCTTGGGGATTACCTACGAGCAGTACTTC. The encoded protein is CASSLGITYEQYF.

This chain connects TRBV7-2 to TRBJ2-5; 7 nucleotides match TRBD2. Germline CDR1 and CDR2: SGHTA and FQGNSA. With 3 bases clipped from V and 4 bases from J, the junction kept 8 bases outside the gene matches. The CDR3 is made up of 15 amino acids. DNA of the CDR3: TGTGCCAGCAGCTTCCAAGGCGGGAGAGGAGAGACCCAGTACTTC. The encoded protein is CASSFQGGRGETQYF. The full variable domain, completed using reference TRBV7-2 and TRBJ2-5, is GAGVSQSPSNKVTEKGKDVELRCDPISGHTALYWYRQSLGQGLEFLIYFQGNSAPDKSGLPSDRFSAERTGGSVSTLTIQRTQQEDSAVYLCASSFQGGRGETQYFGPGTRLLVL.